The T cell receptor (beta chain) under discussion was sequenced for a study of human thymus T cells. Thymus pieces cut out during corrective heart surgery were the tissue that was used. The people who donated were healthy Finnish babies having corrective surgery for congenital heart defects. The CDR3 consists of 19 residues. Losses at the gene ends were 6 bases for V and 1 base for J; bases not matched to a gene: 17. Germline CDR1 reads MNHEY; CDR2 reads SMNVEV (reference sequence). Assay used: immunoSEQ multiplex PCR; TCRdb lists only in-frame clones, some missing. The data show tens of thousands of clones, 85% to 95% seen once. Notes on the study in general: Related research found strongly overlapping thymic repertoires in unrelated individuals. Gene usage (both V and J) appeared biased in thymic and blood repertoires.

As regards this clone: What it binds is unknown.

The V gene is TRBV27, the J gene TRBJ2-4; the match to TRBD1 covers 8 bases. Sequencing used thymus tissue. The sequence was obtained from a girl under three years old with a congenital heart defect but otherwise immunologically healthy. This chain's CDR3 is CASRRGRGREGKAKNIQYF. For the CDR3, the DNA is TGTGCCAGCAGGCGCGGCAGGGGGCGAGAGGGGAAGGCCAAAAACATTCAGTACTTC.